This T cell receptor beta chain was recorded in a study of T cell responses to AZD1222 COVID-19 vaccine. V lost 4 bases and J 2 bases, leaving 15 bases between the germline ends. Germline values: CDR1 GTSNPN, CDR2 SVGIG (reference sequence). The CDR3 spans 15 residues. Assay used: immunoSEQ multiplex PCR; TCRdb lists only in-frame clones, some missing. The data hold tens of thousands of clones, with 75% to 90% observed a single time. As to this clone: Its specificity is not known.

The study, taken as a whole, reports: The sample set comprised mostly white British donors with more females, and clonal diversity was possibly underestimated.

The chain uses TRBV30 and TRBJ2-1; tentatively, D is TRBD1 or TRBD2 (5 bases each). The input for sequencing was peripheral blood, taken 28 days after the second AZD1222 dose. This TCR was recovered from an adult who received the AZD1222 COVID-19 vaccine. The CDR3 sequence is CAWTRDGNPYNEQFF. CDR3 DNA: TGTGCCTGGACCCGGGACGGAAACCCCTACAATGAGCAGTTCTTC.